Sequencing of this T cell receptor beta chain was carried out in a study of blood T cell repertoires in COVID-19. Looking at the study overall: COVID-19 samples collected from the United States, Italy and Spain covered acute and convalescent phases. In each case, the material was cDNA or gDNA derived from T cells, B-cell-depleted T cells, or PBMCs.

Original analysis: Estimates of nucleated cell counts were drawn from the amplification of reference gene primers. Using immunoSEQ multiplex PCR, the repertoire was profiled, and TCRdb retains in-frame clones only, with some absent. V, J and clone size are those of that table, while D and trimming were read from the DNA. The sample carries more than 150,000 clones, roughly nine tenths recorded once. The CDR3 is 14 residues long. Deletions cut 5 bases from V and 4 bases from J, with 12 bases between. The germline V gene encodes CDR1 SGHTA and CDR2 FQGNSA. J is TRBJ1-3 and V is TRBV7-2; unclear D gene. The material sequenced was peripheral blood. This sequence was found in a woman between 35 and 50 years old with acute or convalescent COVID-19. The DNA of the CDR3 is TGTGCCAGCAGCCCCTCCCTCAGAGGAAACACCATATATTTT. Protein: CASSPSLRGNTIYF.